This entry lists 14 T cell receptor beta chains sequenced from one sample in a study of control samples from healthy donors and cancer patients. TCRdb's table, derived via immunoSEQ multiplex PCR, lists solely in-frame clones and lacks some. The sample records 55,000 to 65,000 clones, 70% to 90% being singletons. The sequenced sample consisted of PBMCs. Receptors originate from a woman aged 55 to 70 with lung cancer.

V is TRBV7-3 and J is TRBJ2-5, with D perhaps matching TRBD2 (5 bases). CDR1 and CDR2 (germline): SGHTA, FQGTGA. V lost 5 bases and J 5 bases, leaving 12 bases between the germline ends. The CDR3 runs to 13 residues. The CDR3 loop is CASSPGGLETQYF. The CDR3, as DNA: TGTGCCAGCAGCCCGGGCGGGCTCGAGACCCAGTACTTC.

For the CDR3, the DNA is TGTGCCAGCTCCAGAGAGAACTATGGCTACACCTTC. This gives the protein CASSRENYGYTF. The chain links TRBV2 to TRBJ1-2; D is ambiguous. Germline values: CDR1 SNHLY, CDR2 FYNNEI. Trimming cost V 8 bases and J 2 bases, with 9 bases left between them. The CDR3 has 12 residues.

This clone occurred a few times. CDR3 residues: CASSYGTAEAFF. Written as DNA, the CDR3 is TGTGCCAGCAGTTACGGGACCGCGGAAGCTTTCTTT. The chain is built from TRBV6-2 or TRBV6-3 and TRBJ1-1, with D possibly matching TRBD1 (5 bases). The CDR3 has 12 residues. Trimming removed 2 bases at V and 8 bases at J, with 9 bases between. CDR1 MNHEY and CDR2 SVGEGT come from the germline V gene.

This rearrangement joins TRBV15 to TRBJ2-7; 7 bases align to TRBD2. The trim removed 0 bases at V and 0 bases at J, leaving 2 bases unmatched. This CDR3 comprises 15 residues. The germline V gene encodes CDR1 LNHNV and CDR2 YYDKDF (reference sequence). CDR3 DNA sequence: TGTGCCACCAGCAGAGAGAGGACTAGCTCCTACGAGCAGTACTTC. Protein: CATSRERTSSYEQYF.

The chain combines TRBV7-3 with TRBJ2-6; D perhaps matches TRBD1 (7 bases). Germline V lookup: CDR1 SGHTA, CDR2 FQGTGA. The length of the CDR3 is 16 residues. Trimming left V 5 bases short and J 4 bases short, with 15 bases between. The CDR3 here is CASSPQGGAGANVLTF. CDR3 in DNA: TGTGCCAGCAGCCCTCAGGGGGGAGCAGGGGCCAACGTCCTGACTTTC.

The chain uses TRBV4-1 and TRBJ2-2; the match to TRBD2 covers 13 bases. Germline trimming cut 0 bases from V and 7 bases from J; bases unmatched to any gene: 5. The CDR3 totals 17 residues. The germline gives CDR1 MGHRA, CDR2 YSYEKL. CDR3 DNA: TGCGCCAGCAGCCAAGAAACTAGCGGGAGGGCCGGCGGGGAGCTGTTTTTT. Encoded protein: CASSQETSGRAGGELFF.

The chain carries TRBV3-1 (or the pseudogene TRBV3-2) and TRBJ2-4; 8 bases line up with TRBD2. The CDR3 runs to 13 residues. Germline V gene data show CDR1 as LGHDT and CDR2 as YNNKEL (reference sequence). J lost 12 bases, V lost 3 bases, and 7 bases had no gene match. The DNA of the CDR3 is TGTGCCAGCAGCCAGAGGACGACTAGCGCTCAGTACTTC. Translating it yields CASSQRTTSAQYF.

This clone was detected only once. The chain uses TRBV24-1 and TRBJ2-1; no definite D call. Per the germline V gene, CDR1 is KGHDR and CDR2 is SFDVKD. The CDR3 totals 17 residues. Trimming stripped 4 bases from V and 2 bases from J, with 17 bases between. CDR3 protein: CATSDPVRAPPYNEQFF. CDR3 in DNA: TGTGCCACCAGTGACCCCGTCCGAGCGCCCCCCTACAATGAGCAGTTCTTC.

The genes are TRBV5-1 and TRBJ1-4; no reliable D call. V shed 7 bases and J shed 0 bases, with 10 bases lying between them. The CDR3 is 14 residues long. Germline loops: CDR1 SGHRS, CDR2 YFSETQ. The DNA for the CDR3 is TGCGCCAGCGCGGACCTTGCAACTAATGAAAAACTGTTTTTT. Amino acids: CASADLATNEKLFF.

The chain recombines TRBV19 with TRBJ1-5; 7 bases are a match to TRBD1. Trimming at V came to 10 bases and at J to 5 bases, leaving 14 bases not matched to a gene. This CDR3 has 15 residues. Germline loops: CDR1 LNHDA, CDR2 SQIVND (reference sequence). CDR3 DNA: TGTGCCACCCTTGGGGCAGGGGGGCTTGATCAGCCCCAGCATTTT. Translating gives CATLGAGGLDQPQHF. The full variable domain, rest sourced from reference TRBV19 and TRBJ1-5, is DGGITQSPKYLFRKEGQNVTLSCEQNLNHDAMYWYRQDPGQGLRLIYYSQIVNDFQKGDIAEGYSVSREKKESFPLTVTSAQKNPTAFYLCATLGAGGLDQPQHFGDGTRLSIL.

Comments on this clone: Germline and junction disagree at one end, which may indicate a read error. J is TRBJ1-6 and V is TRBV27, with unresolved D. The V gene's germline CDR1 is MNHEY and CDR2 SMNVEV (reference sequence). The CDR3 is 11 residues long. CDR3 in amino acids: CASSWTHKRSF. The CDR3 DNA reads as TGTGCCAGCAGTTGGACGCACAAACGGTCCTTT.

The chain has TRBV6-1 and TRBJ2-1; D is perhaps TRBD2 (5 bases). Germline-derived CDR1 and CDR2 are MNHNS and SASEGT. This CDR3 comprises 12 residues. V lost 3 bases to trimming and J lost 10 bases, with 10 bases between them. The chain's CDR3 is CASSDFSEEQFF. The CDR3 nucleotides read TGTGCCAGCAGTGATTTTAGCGAGGAGCAGTTCTTC.

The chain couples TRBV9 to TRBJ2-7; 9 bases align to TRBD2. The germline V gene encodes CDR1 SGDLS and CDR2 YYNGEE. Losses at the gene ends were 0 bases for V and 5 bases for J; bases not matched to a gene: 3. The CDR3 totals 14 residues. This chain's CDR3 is CASSVGGLAHEQYF. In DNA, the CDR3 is TGTGCCAGCAGCGTAGGGGGACTAGCCCACGAGCAGTACTTC.

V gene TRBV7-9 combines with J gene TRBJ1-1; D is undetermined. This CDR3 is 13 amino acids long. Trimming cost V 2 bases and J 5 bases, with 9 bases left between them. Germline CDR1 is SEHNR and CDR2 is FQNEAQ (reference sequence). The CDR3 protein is CASSLNAGTEAFF. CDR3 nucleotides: TGTGCCAGCAGCTTAAACGCGGGGACTGAAGCTTTCTTT. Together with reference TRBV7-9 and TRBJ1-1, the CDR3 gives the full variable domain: DTGVSQNPRHKITKRGQNVTFRCDPISEHNRLYWYRQTLGQGPEFLTYFQNEAQLEKSRLLSDRFSAERPKGSFSTLEIQRTEQGDSAMYLCASSLNAGTEAFFGQGTRLTVV.